This T cell receptor (beta chain) was obtained from a study of blood T cell repertoires in COVID-19. V shed 6 bases and J shed 7 bases, with 12 bases lying between them. The CDR3 length is 13 residues. Germline V gene data show CDR1 as KGHSH and CDR2 as LQKENI. The study recruited people aged 18 to 89 years across about two dozen US areas. Assay: immunoSEQ multiplex PCR; the TCRdb copy retains only in-frame clones and omits some. The sample lists 250,000 or so clones; more than 85% were seen once. Sequenced material: PBMCs or T cells enriched from blood (not recorded which). The chain has TRBV18 and TRBJ1-4; D is unclear. The TCR sequence derives from a woman between 50 and 59 years old who had recovered from COVID-19. The chain's CDR3 is CASSAAASEKLFF. As DNA, the CDR3 is TGTGCCAGCTCGGCCGCTGCCTCTGAAAAACTGTTTTTT.